Presented here are 18 T cell receptor beta chains from one specimen sequenced in a study of metastatic and nonmetastatic thyroid tumors. TCRdb recomputed clones from the PCR reads via MiXCR. This table has 30,000 to 40,000 clones, approximately 16% appearing once. No patient received treatment before thyroid surgery. The source material was blood. Receptor source: a male donor with papillary thyroid cancer or a benign thyroid nodule (not recorded which). Some clones in this sample may be carry-over from other donors' samples.

A note on this clone: This may be a read error, as it is one base from a much larger clone. The identical CDR3 is also encoded by other nucleotide sequences in the sample. The chain couples TRBV6-1 to TRBJ2-5; tentative D call: TRBD1 (5 bases). Germline assignment: CDR1 MNHNS and CDR2 SASEGT. V lost 1 base and J lost 2, with 17 bases in between. This CDR3 is 17 amino acids long. The CDR3 DNA reads TGTGCCAGCAGTGAAGGCGACAGTCTTATTCGACAAGAGACCCAGTACTTC. The encoded protein is CASSEGDSLIRQETQYF.

In this sample, this clone turned up a few times. A much larger clone lies a single base off, so this may be a read error. The chain combines TRBV11-1 with TRBJ1-1; the D gene is possibly TRBD1 (6 bases). With 2 bases removed from V and 3 bases from J, the gap between germline ends came to 13 bases. The CDR3 covers 15 residues. Germline CDR1 is SGHAT and CDR2 is FQDESV (reference sequence). The CDR3 loop reads CASSLTGIMYTEAFF. The CDR3 bases are TGTGCCAGCAGCTTAACAGGGATTATGTACACTGAAGCTTTCTTT. The full variable domain, in which reference TRBV11-1 and TRBJ1-1 provide the parts outside the CDR3, is EAEVAQSPRYKITEKSQAVAFWCDPISGHATLYWYRQILGQGPELLVQFQDESVVDDSQLPKDRFSAERLKGVDSTLKIQPAELGDSAMYLCASSLTGIMYTEAFFGQGTRLTVV.

Many counts were recorded for this clone. The rearrangement links TRBV11-1 to TRBJ2-5; the D call may be TRBD1 or TRBD2 (5 bases each). Per germline, CDR1 SGHAT and CDR2 FQDESV (reference sequence). The CDR3 spans 16 residues. Trimming took 2 bases from V and 3 from J, leaving 16 bases between them. Here the CDR3 reads CASSLRSGHSKETQYF. CDR3 in DNA: TGTGCCAGCAGCTTAAGGTCGGGGCATAGCAAAGAGACCCAGTACTTC.

This clone showed up many times. The CDR3 protein is CASSPLAGKWEKLFF. The DNA for the CDR3 is TGTGCCAGCAGCCCTCTCGCGGGCAAGTGGGAAAAACTGTTTTTT. This sequence joins TRBV9 and TRBJ1-4; D unresolved. Per germline, CDR1 SGDLS and CDR2 YYNGEE. This CDR3 has 15 residues. Trimming cost V 4 bases and J 8 bases, with 18 bases left between them.

This clone has a count of ten or more. The chain couples TRBV19 to TRBJ2-7, with TRBD2 matching over 10 bases. CDR1 and CDR2 (germline): LNHDA, SQIVND (reference sequence). Losses at the gene ends were 4 bases for V and 7 bases for J; bases not matched to a gene: 7. This CDR3 is 14 amino acids long. The CDR3 here is CASSRTSGVGEQYF. CDR3 sequence (DNA): TGTGCCAGTAGTAGGACTAGCGGAGTTGGGGAGCAGTACTTC. Supplemented by reference TRBV19 and TRBJ2-7, the full variable domain reads DGGITQSPKYLFRKEGQNVTLSCEQNLNHDAMYWYRQDPGQGLRLIYYSQIVNDFQKGDIAEGYSVSREKKESFPLTVTSAQKNPTAFYLCASSRTSGVGEQYFGPGTRLTVT.

This clone was counted at least ten times. The J gene is TRBJ1-2, the V gene TRBV5-6, with D unresolved. Germline CDR1 is SGHDT and CDR2 is YYEEEE. This CDR3 has 15 amino acids. V lost 1 base, J lost 5 bases, and 15 bases lay in between. The CDR3 loop is CASSLKGNLLYGYTF. CDR3 DNA: TGTGCCAGCAGCTTGAAGGGAAATCTACTATATGGCTACACCTTC.

This clone was detected ten times or more. The V and J genes are TRBV2 and TRBJ2-7; no clear D gene. Between the trimmed V and J ends, which lost 0 bases and 3 bases, there was a span of 0 bases. The CDR3 sequence is 11 residues long. From germline, CDR1 is SNHLY and CDR2 FYNNEI. The CDR3 protein is CASSEAYEQYF. The CDR3 bases are TGTGCCAGCAGTGAAGCCTACGAGCAGTACTTC.

There are a few counts of this clone. Being one base from a much bigger clone, this may be a read error. Other DNA sequences of this sample code for an identical CDR3. The V and J genes are TRBV28 and TRBJ2-3; perhaps TRBD2 as D (6 bases). The CDR3 sequence is 15 residues long. Trimming shortened V by 3 bases and J by 4 bases, and 14 bases separated the two germline ends. The germline gives CDR1 MDHEN, CDR2 SYDVKM. For the CDR3, the DNA is TGTGCCAGCAGTTTTTTCGGGAGTGGAGCAGATACGCAGTATTTT. Its protein is CASSFFGSGADTQYF.

This clone was seen many times. V is TRBV19 and J is TRBJ2-7; D is unresolved. The CDR3 extends over 15 amino acids. Between the trimmed V and J ends, which lost 5 bases and 3 bases, there was a span of 17 bases. Germline V gene sequence: CDR1 LNHDA, CDR2 SQIVND (reference sequence). In DNA form, the CDR3 reads TGTGCCAGTAGTCCCCTGCTAGAAGCAGGCTACGAGCAGTACTTC. Its translation: CASSPLLEAGYEQYF.

This clone was observed a few times. One end of the junction fails to match germline, which may point to a read error. The rearrangement uses TRBV19 and TRBJ1-5, with D hard to call. The length of the CDR3 is 14 residues. Germline V lookup: CDR1 LNHDA, CDR2 SQIVND (reference sequence). CDR3 loop: CASTACQADHPQHF. The CDR3 coding sequence is TGTGCCAGTACCGCGTGCCAGGCGGATCATCCCCAGCATTTT.

At least ten counts were recorded for this clone. V gene TRBV27 combines with J gene TRBJ1-3; the match to TRBD1 covers 7 bases. The CDR3 spans 15 residues. In germline, CDR1 is MNHEY, CDR2 SMNVEV (reference sequence). J gave up 3 bases and V 5 bases, and 7 bases lay outside the gene matches. CDR3 region: CASSQSTGVGNTIYF. CDR3 DNA sequence: TGTGCCAGCAGTCAATCTACAGGGGTTGGAAACACCATATATTTT.

This clone was recorded many times. The CDR3 sequence is CASSEGLAGGLDEQYF. The CDR3 coding sequence is TGCGCCAGCAGTGAAGGACTAGCGGGAGGTTTAGACGAGCAGTACTTC. This chain connects TRBV10-1 to TRBJ2-7; 14 bases align to TRBD2. The ends lost 3 bases at V and 5 bases at J; junction bases unmatched: 6. This CDR3 is built from 16 residues. Germline V lookup: CDR1 WNHNN, CDR2 SYGVQD (reference sequence).

On this clone: The junction and the germline gene differ at one end; a read error may be behind it. The rearrangement joins TRBV6-1 to TRBJ1-1, with D uncertain. The germline gives CDR1 MNHNS, CDR2 SASEGT. CDR3 length equals 13 residues. The CDR3 is CASSLMGHTEASF. Written as DNA, the CDR3 is TGTGCCAGCAGTCTCATGGGTCACACTGAAGCTTCCTTT.

The rearrangement links TRBV6-1 to TRBJ2-1; maybe TRBD2 (5 bases). Trimming left V 6 bases short and J 0 bases short, with 9 bases between. Germline loops: CDR1 MNHNS, CDR2 SASEGT. There are 14 residues in the CDR3. CDR3 in amino acids: CASREAGSYNEQFF. CDR3 coding DNA: TGTGCCAGCAGGGAGGCGGGCTCCTACAATGAGCAGTTCTTC.

The chain carries TRBV6-1 and TRBJ2-3; TRBD2 is a possible D gene (5 bases). The germline CDR1 and CDR2 sequences are MNHNS and SASEGT. The CDR3 is 13 amino acids. V lost 5 bases to trimming and J lost 6 bases, with 12 bases between them. The CDR3 region is CASSPTRYDTQYF. The DNA of the CDR3 is TGTGCCAGCAGTCCCACTAGGTATGATACGCAGTATTTT.

At least ten counts were recorded for this clone. J is TRBJ1-1 and V is TRBV6-1, with 7 bases lining up with TRBD1. The CDR3 length is 14 residues. J gave up 1 base and V 5 bases, and 4 bases lay outside the gene matches. Germline V lookup: CDR1 MNHNS, CDR2 SASEGT. The CDR3, as DNA: TGTGCCAGCAGTAAGGGGGCCTCGAACACTGAAGCTTTCTTT. Translating it yields CASSKGASNTEAFF.

Remarks on this clone: The junction and the germline gene differ at one end; a read error may be behind it. This chain links TRBV19 with TRBJ1-2; 8 bases map to TRBD1. The CDR3 loop spans 17 amino acids. The germline V gene has CDR1 LNHDA and CDR2 SQIVND (reference sequence). This chain's CDR3 is CASSVTGDARIIYGYAF. The CDR3 nucleotides are TGTGCCAGTAGTGTGACAGGGGATGCCAGAATCATCTATGGCTACGCATTC.

There are many counts of this clone. This chain joins TRBV28 and TRBJ1-5, with 7 bases matching TRBD1. Germline CDR1 reads MDHEN; CDR2 reads SYDVKM. The CDR3 has 16 residues. J was trimmed by 7 bases and V by 6 bases; bases with no gene match: 15. Here the CDR3 reads CASRRVADRVFQPQHF. In nucleotides, the CDR3 is TGTGCCAGCAGGCGTGTCGCAGACAGGGTCTTCCAGCCCCAGCATTTT.